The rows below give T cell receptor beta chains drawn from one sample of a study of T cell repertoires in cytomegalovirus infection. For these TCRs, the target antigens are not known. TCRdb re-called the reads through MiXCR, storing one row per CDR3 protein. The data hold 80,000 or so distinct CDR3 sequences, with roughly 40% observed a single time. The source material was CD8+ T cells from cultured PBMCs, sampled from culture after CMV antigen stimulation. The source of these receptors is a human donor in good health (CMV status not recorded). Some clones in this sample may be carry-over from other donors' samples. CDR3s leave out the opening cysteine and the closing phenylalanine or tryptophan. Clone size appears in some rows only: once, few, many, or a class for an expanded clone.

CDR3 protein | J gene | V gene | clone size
ASSLDGLVSETQY | TRBJ2-5 | TRBV11-2 | few
ASSLNRAGFADTQY | TRBJ2-3 | TRBV5-1 | NA
ASSGHSAGYGYT | TRBJ1-2 | TRBV25-1 | NA
ASSISGLAGGPRNEQF | TRBJ2-1 | TRBV19 | NA
ASSYPRGQGALAGELF | TRBJ2-2 | TRBV7-8 | few
AISESGGTGLYEQY | TRBJ2-7 | TRBV10-3 | NA
ASSSGANVLT | TRBJ2-6 | TRBV6-1 | few
ASSLSGASYLDGELF | TRBJ2-2 | TRBV7-8 | NA
ASSTDRAWSEQY | TRBJ2-7 | TRBV7-2 | NA
ASSEGGVAYEQY | TRBJ2-7 | TRBV2 | few
ASSPGPSGGAF | TRBJ1-1 | TRBV6-6 | NA
ASSGAGGSNQPQH | TRBJ1-5 | TRBV7-8 | many
ASSYSRQGEEYLYEQY | TRBJ2-7 | TRBV6-5 | NA
ASSPKGTLNTEAF | TRBJ1-1 | TRBV3-1 | many
ASSFYPGADNPNYGYT | TRBJ1-2 | TRBV11-2 | few
SASDRPPPNTGELF | TRBJ2-2 | TRBV20-1 | NA
ASSLWQQSYEQY | TRBJ2-7 | TRBV5-1 | NA
ASSLSGPGLAGLYNEQF | TRBJ2-1 | TRBV27 | NA
ASRTGTVGEKLF | TRBJ1-4 | TRBV12-3/TRBV12-4 | NA
ASSLETSVYEQF | TRBJ2-1 | TRBV7-2 | many
ASSFRPTSLGDYT | TRBJ1-2 | TRBV11-2 | NA
ASSSSGVSGSNTGELF | TRBJ2-2 | TRBV7-4 | NA
ASSLGDYEQY | TRBJ2-7 | TRBV12-3/TRBV12-4 | few
ASSRTGTGSYEQY | TRBJ2-7 | TRBV7-4 | NA
ASGDENTGELF | TRBJ2-2 | TRBV2 | NA
ASSPGHYGYT | TRBJ1-2 | TRBV3-1 | NA
ASADFLSLDTEAF | TRBJ1-1 | TRBV6-2/TRBV6-3 | NA
ASSLLPQGPQETQY | TRBJ2-5 | TRBV7-6 | NA
ASSRPSYGTGVEQF | TRBJ2-1 | TRBV4-1 | NA
ASSQDPGDTEAF | TRBJ1-1 | TRBV14 | once
ASSFGLLSNEQF | TRBJ2-1 | TRBV27 | NA
ASSPRQGRYNEQF | TRBJ2-1 | TRBV7-2 | NA
ASRAGTGISYGYT | TRBJ1-2 | TRBV2 | NA
ATGHRLETQY | TRBJ2-5 | TRBV7-9 | NA
ASSLSTGTSYNEQF | TRBJ2-1 | TRBV7-6 | NA
ASSLSRVSYEQY | TRBJ2-7 | TRBV7-8 | many
ASSPTGQGAYEQY | TRBJ2-7 | TRBV7-6 | few
ASSFGASGEQF | TRBJ2-1 | TRBV27 | NA